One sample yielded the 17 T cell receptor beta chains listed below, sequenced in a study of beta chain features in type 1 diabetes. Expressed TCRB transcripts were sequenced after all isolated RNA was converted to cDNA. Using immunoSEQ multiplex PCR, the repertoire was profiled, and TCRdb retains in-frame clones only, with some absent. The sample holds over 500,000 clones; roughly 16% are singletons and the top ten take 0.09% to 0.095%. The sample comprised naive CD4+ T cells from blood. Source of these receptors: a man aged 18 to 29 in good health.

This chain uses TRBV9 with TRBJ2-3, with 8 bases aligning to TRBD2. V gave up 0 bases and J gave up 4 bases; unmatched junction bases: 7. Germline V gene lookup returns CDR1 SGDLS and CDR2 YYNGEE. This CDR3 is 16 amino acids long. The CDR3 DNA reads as TGTGCCAGCAGCGTAGTAGGCGGGGGGAGGTCAGATACGCAGTATTTT. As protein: CASSVVGGGRSDTQYF.

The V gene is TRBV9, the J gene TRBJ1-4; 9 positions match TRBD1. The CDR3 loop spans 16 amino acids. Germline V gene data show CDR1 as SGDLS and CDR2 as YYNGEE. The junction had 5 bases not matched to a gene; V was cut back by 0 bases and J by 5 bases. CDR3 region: CASSVEGDRANEKLFF. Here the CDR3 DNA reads TGTGCCAGCAGCGTAGAGGGGGACAGGGCCAATGAAAAACTGTTTTTT.

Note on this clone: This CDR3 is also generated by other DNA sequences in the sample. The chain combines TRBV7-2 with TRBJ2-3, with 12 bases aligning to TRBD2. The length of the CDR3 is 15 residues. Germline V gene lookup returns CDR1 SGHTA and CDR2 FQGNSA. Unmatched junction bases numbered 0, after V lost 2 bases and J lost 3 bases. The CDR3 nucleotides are TGTGCCAGCAGCTTACTAGCGGGGGGGACAGATACGCAGTATTTT. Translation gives CASSLLAGGTDTQYF.

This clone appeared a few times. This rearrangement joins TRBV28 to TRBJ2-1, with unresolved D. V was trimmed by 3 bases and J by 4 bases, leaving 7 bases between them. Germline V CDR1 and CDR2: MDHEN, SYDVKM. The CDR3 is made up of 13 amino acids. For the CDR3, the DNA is TGTGCCAGCAGTTTGACCAGTTACAATGAGCAGTTCTTC. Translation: CASSLTSYNEQFF. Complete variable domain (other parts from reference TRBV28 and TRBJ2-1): DVKVTQSSRYLVKRTGEKVFLECVQDMDHENMFWYRQDPGLGLRLIYFSYDVKMKEKGDIPEGYSVSREKKERFSLILESASTNQTSMYLCASSLTSYNEQFFGPGTRLTVL.

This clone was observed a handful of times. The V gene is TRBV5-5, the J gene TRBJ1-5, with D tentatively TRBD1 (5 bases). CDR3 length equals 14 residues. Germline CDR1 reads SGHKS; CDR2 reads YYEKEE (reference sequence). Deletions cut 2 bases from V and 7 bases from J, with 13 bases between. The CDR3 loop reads CASSFGGSRQPQHF. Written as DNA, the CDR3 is TGTGCCAGCAGCTTCGGGGGGTCCCGGCAGCCCCAGCATTTT.

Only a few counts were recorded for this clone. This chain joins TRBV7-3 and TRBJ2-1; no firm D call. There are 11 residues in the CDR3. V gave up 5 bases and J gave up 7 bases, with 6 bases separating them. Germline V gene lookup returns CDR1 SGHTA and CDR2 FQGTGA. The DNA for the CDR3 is TGTGCCAGCAGCGTGAAGAATGAGCAGTTCTTC. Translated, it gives CASSVKNEQFF.

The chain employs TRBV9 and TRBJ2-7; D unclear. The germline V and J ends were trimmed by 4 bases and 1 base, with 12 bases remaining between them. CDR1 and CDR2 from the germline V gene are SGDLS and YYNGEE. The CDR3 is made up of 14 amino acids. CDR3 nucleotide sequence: TGTGCCAGCAGCCCTCGGATCCAATCCTACGAGCAGTACTTC. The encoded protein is CASSPRIQSYEQYF.

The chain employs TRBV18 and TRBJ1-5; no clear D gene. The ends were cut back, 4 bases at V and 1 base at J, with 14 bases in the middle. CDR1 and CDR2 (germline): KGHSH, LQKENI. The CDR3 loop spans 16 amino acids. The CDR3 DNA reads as TGTGCCAGCTCACAACACCCCACAGAGAGCAATCAGCCCCAGCATTTT. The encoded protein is CASSQHPTESNQPQHF.

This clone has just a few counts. This CDR3 reads CAGSSYNEQFF. DNA for the CDR3: TGTGCCGGTAGCTCCTACAATGAGCAGTTCTTC. The rearrangement joins TRBV2 to TRBJ2-1; no firm D call. V was trimmed by 11 bases and J by 0 bases, leaving 5 bases between them. The CDR3 is 11 amino acids. The V gene's germline CDR1 is SNHLY and CDR2 FYNNEI.

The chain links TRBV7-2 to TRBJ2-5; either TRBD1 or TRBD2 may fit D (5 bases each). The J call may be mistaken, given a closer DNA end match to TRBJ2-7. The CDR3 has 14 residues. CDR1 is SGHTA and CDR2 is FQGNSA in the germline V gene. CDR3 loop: CASTRDLRTYEQYF. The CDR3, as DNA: TGTGCCAGCACCCGGGACCTCCGTACCTACGAGCAGTACTTC.

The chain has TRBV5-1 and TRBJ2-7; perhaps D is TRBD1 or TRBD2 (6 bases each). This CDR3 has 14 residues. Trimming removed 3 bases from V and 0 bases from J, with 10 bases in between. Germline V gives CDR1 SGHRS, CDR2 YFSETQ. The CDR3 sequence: CASSSGGNSYEQYF. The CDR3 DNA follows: TGCGCCAGCAGCTCCGGGGGCAACTCCTACGAGCAGTACTTC.

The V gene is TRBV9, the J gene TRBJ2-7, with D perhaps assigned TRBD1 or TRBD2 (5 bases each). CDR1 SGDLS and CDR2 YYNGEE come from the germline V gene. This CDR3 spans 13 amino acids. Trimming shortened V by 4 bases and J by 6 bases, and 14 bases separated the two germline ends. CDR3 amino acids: CASSLRGDGEQYF. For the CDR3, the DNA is TGTGCCAGCAGCCTAAGAGGGGACGGCGAGCAGTACTTC.

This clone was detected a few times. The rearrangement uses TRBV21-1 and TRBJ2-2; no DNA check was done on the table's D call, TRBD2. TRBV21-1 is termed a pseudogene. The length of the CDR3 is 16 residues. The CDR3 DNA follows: TGTGCCTCCCCCAGGGCTAGCGGGTCACACACCGGGGAGCTGTTTTTT. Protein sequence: CASPRASGSHTGELFF.

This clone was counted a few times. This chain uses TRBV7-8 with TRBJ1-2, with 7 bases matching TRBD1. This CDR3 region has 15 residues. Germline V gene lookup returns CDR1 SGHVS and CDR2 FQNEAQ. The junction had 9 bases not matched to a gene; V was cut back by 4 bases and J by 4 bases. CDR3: CASSSQGGFVYGYTF. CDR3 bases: TGTGCCAGCAGCTCCCAGGGGGGGTTTGTCTATGGCTACACCTTC. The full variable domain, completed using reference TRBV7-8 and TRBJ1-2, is GAGVSQSPRYKVAKRGQDVALRCDPISGHVSLFWYQQALGQGPEFLTYFQNEAQLDKSGLPSDRFFAERPEGSVSTLKIQRTQQEDSAVYLCASSSQGGFVYGYTFGSGTRLTVV.

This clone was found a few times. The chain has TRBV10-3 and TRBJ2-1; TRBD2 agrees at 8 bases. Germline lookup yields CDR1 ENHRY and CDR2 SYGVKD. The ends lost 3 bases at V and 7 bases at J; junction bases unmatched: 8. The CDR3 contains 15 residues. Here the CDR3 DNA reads TGTGCCATCAGTGATTCGGGGGGGAATGTTAATGAGCAGTTCTTC. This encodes CAISDSGGNVNEQFF.

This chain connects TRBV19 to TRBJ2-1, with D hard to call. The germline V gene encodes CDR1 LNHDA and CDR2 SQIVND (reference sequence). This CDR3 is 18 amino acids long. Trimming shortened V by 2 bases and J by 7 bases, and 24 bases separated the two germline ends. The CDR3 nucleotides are TGTGCCAGTAGTATATTCGGGTTGGGCAGGCACCTGAGGAATGAGCAGTTCTTC. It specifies CASSIFGLGRHLRNEQFF.

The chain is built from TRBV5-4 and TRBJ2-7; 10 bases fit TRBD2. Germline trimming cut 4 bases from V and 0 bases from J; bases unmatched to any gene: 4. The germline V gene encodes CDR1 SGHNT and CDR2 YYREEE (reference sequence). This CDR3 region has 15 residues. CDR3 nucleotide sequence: TGTGCCAGCAGCAGGACTAGCGGCTCCTCCTACGAGCAGTACTTC. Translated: CASSRTSGSSYEQYF.